These 23 T cell receptor beta chains were all obtained from the same sample, sequenced in a study of shared clonotypes between healthy human individuals. Method: immunoSEQ multiplex PCR; TCRdb's copy keeps in-frame clones and lacks some. In the table there are around 2.5 million clones, 80% to 95% of which are singletons. Material: naive CD4+ T cells from PBMCs. Subset defined: CD45RA+ positively selected. All receptors come from a young man in good health. Some clones in this sample may be carry-over from other donors' samples.

The gene calls are TRBV21-1 and TRBJ1-2. TRBV21-1 is a pseudogene segment. The CDR3 contains 13 residues. CDR3 nucleotides: TGTGCCAGCAGCTCCGGAGGGTCCTATGGCTACACCTTC. It translates to CASSSGGSYGYTF.

The chain joins TRBV5-1 to TRBJ2-2; the match to TRBD2 covers 12 bases. V was clipped by 4 bases and J by 5 bases; unmatched bases: 6. Germline V gives CDR1 SGHRS, CDR2 YFSETQ. This CDR3 has 16 residues. The CDR3 here is CASSVLAGGITGELFF. The CDR3 region has the DNA TGCGCCAGCAGCGTTCTAGCGGGAGGGATTACCGGGGAGCTGTTTTTT.

The chain carries TRBV5-1 and TRBJ2-1; TRBD2 agrees at 12 bases. This CDR3 is built from 15 residues. Germline CDR1 SGHRS, CDR2 YFSETQ. J lost 7 bases, V lost 2 bases, and 4 bases had no gene match. CDR3 bases: TGCGCCAGCAGCTTCCTAGCGGGAGGGCGTAATGAGCAGTTCTTC. Its protein is CASSFLAGGRNEQFF.

The CDR3 sequence is CASSLSHNRGGQPQHF. DNA for the CDR3: TGTGCCAGCAGTTTGAGCCACAACAGGGGGGGGCAGCCCCAGCATTTT. V usage is TRBV27 and J usage is TRBJ1-5, with 8 bases matching TRBD1. V trimming: 3 bases; J trimming: 7 bases; junction bases outside the gene matches: 11. Germline-derived CDR1 and CDR2 are MNHEY and SMNVEV (reference sequence). The CDR3 sequence is 16 residues long.

The chain recombines TRBV29-1 with TRBJ2-4; D not certain. The CDR3 runs to 11 residues. The V gene lost 0 bases and the J gene lost 6 bases, with 3 bases spanning the gap. The germline CDR1 and CDR2 sequences are SQVTM and ANQGSEA. CDR3 sequence reads: CSVEEGNIQYF. The CDR3 DNA is TGCAGCGTTGAAGAGGGAAACATTCAGTACTTC.

This clone occurred once. The chain carries TRBV7-2 and TRBJ2-7, with D perhaps matching TRBD1 (6 bases). This CDR3 is built from 15 residues. The V end lost 2 bases, the J end lost 0 bases, and 11 bases lay between the germline ends. The germline gives CDR1 SGHTA, CDR2 FQGNSA. The CDR3 reads CASSLITGSSYEQYF. The CDR3 DNA reads as TGTGCCAGCAGCTTAATAACAGGGTCCTCCTACGAGCAGTACTTC.

The genes are TRBV28 and TRBJ2-3; 8 bases fit TRBD2. This CDR3 has 15 amino acids. Trimming cost V 2 bases and J 4 bases; bases outside gene matches: 5. Germline CDR1 is MDHEN and CDR2 is SYDVKM. CDR3 nucleotide sequence: TGTGCCAGCAGTTTAAGCGGGAGTGTTGCAGATACGCAGTATTTT. Protein sequence: CASSLSGSVADTQYF. The whole variable domain, remainder taken from reference TRBV28 and TRBJ2-3, is DVKVTQSSRYLVKRTGEKVFLECVQDMDHENMFWYRQDPGLGLRLIYFSYDVKMKEKGDIPEGYSVSREKKERFSLILESASTNQTSMYLCASSLSGSVADTQYFGPGTRLTVL.

The V gene is TRBV21-1, the J gene TRBJ2-3; the table gives TRBD2 as D, unverified against the DNA. TRBV21-1 is recorded as a pseudogene. This CDR3 is 19 amino acids long. The CDR3 region is CASSKDQIPGLGGTDTQYF. The CDR3 coding sequence is TGTGCCAGCAGCAAAGACCAGATCCCGGGACTAGGTGGCACAGATACGCAGTATTTT.

The gene calls are TRBV28 and TRBJ2-7, with 10 positions matching TRBD1. The trim removed 7 bases at V and 3 bases at J, leaving 3 bases unmatched. The germline V gene has CDR1 MDHEN and CDR2 SYDVKM. The CDR3 has 13 amino acids. CDR3 sequence (DNA): TGTGCCAGCATGGGACAGGGGCGCTACGAGCAGTACTTC. Its protein product is CASMGQGRYEQYF.

CDR3: CTSSPRGEGGRKFYEQYF. In nucleotides, the CDR3 is TGCACCAGCAGCCCGAGGGGCGAGGGCGGGAGGAAATTCTACGAGCAGTACTTC. The chain recombines TRBV1 with TRBJ2-7; the DNA was not compared with TRBD2, the D call given in the table. TRBV1 is recorded as a pseudogene. This CDR3 spans 18 amino acids.

The CDR3 loop reads CASSVAPGVPNEKLFF. For the CDR3, the DNA is TGTGCCAGCAGCGTAGCCCCTGGGGTCCCTAATGAAAAACTGTTTTTT. The chain couples TRBV9 to TRBJ1-4; no clear D gene. V dropped 0 bases and J dropped 3 bases, with 12 bases sitting between them. The CDR3 loop spans 16 amino acids. The V gene's germline CDR1 is SGDLS and CDR2 YYNGEE.

Details on this clone: The sample contains more than one DNA sequence encoding this CDR3. This rearrangement joins TRBV5-1 to TRBJ2-3, with a possible D match to TRBD1 (6 bases). Per the germline V gene, CDR1 is SGHRS and CDR2 is YFSETQ. The CDR3 runs to 14 residues. Trimming removed 1 base from V and 4 bases from J, with 10 bases in between. CDR3 DNA sequence: TGCGCCAGCAGCTTGACAGGGAGCGCAGATACGCAGTATTTT. Translated, it gives CASSLTGSADTQYF.

The chain is built from TRBV28 and TRBJ2-7; maybe TRBD1 (6 bases). Germline V gives CDR1 MDHEN, CDR2 SYDVKM. The germline V and J ends were trimmed by 5 bases and 0 bases, with 11 bases remaining between them. This CDR3 spans 14 amino acids. CDR3 sequence: CASSPSTGSYEQYF. DNA for the CDR3: TGTGCCAGCAGTCCCTCGACAGGCTCCTACGAGCAGTACTTC.

The chain carries TRBV7-3 and TRBJ2-2, with 9 bases identical to TRBD1. With 4 bases clipped from V and 6 bases from J, the junction kept 9 bases outside the gene matches. Germline V gene sequence: CDR1 SGHTA, CDR2 FQGTGA. This CDR3 spans 16 amino acids. CDR3 sequence (DNA): TGTGCCAGCAGCTCGGTTCCGGGACAGGGTCCCGGGGAGCTGTTTTTT. Translated, it gives CASSSVPGQGPGELFF.

This chain connects TRBV7-7 to TRBJ2-2, with TRBD2 identical over 9 bases. The CDR3 has 17 residues. Germline V gives CDR1 SSHAT, CDR2 FNYEAQ (reference sequence). The J segment lost 2 bases and the V segment lost 2 bases, leaving 6 bases of the junction unmatched. This CDR3 is CASSLRRLAGNTGELFF. CDR3 nucleotide sequence: TGTGCCAGCAGCTTAAGACGGCTAGCGGGAAACACCGGGGAGCTGTTTTTT.

The gene calls are TRBV6-1 and TRBJ2-7; D remains unclear. Trimming cost V 6 bases and J 4 bases, with 19 bases left between them. Germline V gene lookup returns CDR1 MNHNS and CDR2 SASEGT. This CDR3 is built from 15 residues. CDR3 amino acids: CASSTKTGVDYEQYF. DNA for the CDR3: TGTGCCAGCAGCACTAAAACTGGAGTCGATTACGAGCAGTACTTC.

The V and J genes are TRBV9 and TRBJ2-7; D is perhaps TRBD1 (6 bases). The CDR3 is 15 residues long. V dropped 0 bases and J dropped 5 bases, with 15 bases sitting between them. Germline loops: CDR1 SGDLS, CDR2 YYNGEE. CDR3 sequence (DNA): TGTGCCAGCAGCGTAGAACCCAGGGGACCCAACGAGCAGTACTTC. It yields the protein CASSVEPRGPNEQYF.

The J gene is TRBJ1-5, the V gene TRBV6-5; possibly TRBD1 for D (5 bases). Deletions cut 6 bases from V and 7 bases from J, with 16 bases between. The germline gives CDR1 MNHEY, CDR2 SVGAGI. The CDR3 contains 14 residues. The CDR3 DNA follows: TGTGCCAGCAGCCTACGTGGGGGAAGACAGCCCCAGCATTTT. Its protein product is CASSLRGGRQPQHF.

J is TRBJ1-2 and V is TRBV6-5; 9 bases line up with TRBD1. The V and J ends lost 7 bases and 2 bases, in that order; junction bases with no gene match: 8. The germline gives CDR1 MNHEY, CDR2 SVGAGI. The CDR3 is made up of 15 amino acids. Here the CDR3 reads CASKIQGASNYGYTF. The CDR3 nucleotides read TGTGCCAGCAAGATACAGGGGGCCAGCAACTATGGCTACACCTTC.

This chain links TRBV6-5 with TRBJ1-4, with D hard to call. This CDR3 region has 16 residues. The germline CDR1 and CDR2 sequences are MNHEY and SVGAGI. V lost 0 bases to trimming and J lost 9 bases, with 17 bases between them. This chain's CDR3 is CASSYSSGRGYQKLFF. The CDR3 DNA is TGTGCCAGCAGTTACTCGTCCGGTCGGGGATACCAAAAACTGTTTTTT.

The V call is TRBV6-1, the J call TRBJ1-2; TRBD1 aligns across 10 bases. V gave up 7 bases and J gave up 6 bases; unmatched junction bases: 8. The CDR3 has 14 amino acids. Germline V gives CDR1 MNHNS, CDR2 SASEGT. The CDR3 DNA reads TGTGCCAGCACCCCGACAGGGGGCTATGATGGCTACACCTTC. Translating gives CASTPTGGYDGYTF.

The CDR3 bases are TGTGCCAGCCGGTGGGGTGGGGGTTCCAATGAGCAGTTCTTC. Amino acid sequence: CASRWGGGSNEQFF. The gene calls are TRBV27 and TRBJ2-1; D is tentatively TRBD1 or TRBD2 (5 bases each). V gave up 8 bases and J gave up 6 bases, with 17 bases separating them. CDR1 is MNHEY and CDR2 is SMNVEV in the germline V gene (reference sequence). This CDR3 is built from 14 residues.

This clone was seen just once. CDR3 amino acids: CSARKLYEQYF. The CDR3 DNA follows: TGCAGTGCTAGAAAGCTATACGAGCAGTACTTC. This chain uses TRBV20-1 with TRBJ2-7, with D unresolved. The germline V gene has CDR1 DFQATT and CDR2 SNEGSKA (reference sequence). The ends were cut back, 2 bases at V and 4 bases at J, with 6 bases in the middle. The CDR3 covers 11 residues.